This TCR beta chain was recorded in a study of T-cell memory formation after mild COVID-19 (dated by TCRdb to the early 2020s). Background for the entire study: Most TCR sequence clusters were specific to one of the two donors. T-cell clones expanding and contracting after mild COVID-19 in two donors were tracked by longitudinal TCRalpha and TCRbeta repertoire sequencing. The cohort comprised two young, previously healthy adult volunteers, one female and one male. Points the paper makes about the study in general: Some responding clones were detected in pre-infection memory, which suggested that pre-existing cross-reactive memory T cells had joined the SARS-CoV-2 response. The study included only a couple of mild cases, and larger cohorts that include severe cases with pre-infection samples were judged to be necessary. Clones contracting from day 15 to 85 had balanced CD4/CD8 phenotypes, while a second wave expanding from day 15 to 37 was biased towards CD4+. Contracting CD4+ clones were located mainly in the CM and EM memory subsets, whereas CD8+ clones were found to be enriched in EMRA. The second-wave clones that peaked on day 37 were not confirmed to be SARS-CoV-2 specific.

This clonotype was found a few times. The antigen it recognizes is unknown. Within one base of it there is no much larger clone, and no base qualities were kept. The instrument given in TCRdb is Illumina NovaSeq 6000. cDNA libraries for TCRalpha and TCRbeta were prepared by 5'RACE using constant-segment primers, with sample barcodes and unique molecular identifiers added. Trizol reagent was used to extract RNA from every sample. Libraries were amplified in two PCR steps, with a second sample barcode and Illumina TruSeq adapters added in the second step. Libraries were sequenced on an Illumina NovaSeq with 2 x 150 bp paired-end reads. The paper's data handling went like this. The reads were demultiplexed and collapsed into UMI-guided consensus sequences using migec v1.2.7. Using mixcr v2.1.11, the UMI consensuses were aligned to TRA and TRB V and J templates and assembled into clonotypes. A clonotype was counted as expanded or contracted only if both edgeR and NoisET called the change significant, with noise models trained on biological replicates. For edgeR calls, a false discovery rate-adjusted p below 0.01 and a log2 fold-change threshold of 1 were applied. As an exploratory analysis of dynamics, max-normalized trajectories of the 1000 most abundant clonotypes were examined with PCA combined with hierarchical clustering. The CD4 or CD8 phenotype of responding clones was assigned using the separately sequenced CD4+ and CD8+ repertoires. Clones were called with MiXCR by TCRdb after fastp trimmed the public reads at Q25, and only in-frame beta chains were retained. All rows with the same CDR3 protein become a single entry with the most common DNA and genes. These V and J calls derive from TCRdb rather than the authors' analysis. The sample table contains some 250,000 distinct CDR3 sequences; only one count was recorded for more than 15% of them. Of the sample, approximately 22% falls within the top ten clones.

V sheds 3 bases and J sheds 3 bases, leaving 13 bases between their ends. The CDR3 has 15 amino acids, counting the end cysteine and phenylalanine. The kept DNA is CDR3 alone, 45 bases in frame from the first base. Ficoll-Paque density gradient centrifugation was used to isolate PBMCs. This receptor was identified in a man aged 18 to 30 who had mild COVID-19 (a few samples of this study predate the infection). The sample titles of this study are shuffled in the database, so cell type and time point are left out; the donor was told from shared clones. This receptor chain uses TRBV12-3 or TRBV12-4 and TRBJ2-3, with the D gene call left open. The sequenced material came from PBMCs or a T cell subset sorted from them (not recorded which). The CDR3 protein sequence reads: CASSFEAPRTDTQYF. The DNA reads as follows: TGTGCCAGCAGTTTCGAGGCGCCGCGGACAGATACGCAGTATTTT.